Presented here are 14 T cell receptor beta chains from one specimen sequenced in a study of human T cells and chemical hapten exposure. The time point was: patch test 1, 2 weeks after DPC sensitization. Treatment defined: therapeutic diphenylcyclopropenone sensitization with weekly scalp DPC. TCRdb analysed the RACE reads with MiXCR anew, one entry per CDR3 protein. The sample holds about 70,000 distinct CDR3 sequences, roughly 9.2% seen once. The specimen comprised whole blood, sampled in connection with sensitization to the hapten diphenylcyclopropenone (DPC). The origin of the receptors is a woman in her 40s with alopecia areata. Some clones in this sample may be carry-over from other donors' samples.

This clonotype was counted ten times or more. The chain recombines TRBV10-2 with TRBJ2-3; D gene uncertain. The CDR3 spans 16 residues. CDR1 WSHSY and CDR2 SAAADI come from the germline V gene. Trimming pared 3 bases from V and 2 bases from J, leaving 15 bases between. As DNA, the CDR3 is TGCGCCAGCAGTGAAAGTAGGAGACCGTCCACAGATACGCAGTATTTT. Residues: CASSESRRPSTDTQYF.

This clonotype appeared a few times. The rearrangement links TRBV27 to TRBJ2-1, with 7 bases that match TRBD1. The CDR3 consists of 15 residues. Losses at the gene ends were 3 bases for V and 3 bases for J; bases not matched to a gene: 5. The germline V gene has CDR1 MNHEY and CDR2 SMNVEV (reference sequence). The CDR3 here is CASSFGTAYYNEQFF. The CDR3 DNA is TGTGCCAGCAGTTTCGGGACAGCTTACTACAATGAGCAGTTCTTC.

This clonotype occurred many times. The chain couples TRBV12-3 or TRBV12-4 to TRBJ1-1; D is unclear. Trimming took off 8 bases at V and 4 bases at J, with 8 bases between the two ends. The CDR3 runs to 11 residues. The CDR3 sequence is CASLTSTEAFF. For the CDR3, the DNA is TGTGCCAGCCTTACTAGCACTGAAGCTTTCTTT.

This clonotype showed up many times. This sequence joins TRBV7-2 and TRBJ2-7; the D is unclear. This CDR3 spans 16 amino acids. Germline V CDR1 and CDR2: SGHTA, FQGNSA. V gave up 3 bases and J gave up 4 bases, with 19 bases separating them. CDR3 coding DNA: TGTGCCAGCAGCTTCCCGCCGTGGACGAAAGGTTACGAGCAGTACTTC. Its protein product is CASSFPPWTKGYEQYF. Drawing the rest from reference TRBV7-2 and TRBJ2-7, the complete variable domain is GAGVSQSPSNKVTEKGKDVELRCDPISGHTALYWYRQSLGQGLEFLIYFQGNSAPDKSGLPSDRFSAERTGGSVSTLTIQRTQQEDSAVYLCASSFPPWTKGYEQYFGPGTRLTVT.

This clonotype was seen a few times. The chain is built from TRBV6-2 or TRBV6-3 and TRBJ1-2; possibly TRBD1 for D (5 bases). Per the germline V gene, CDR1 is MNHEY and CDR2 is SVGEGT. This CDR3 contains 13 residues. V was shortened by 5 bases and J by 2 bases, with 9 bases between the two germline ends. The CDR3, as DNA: TGTGCCAGCAGTCTTGACAGCAACTATGGCTACACCTTC. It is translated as CASSLDSNYGYTF.

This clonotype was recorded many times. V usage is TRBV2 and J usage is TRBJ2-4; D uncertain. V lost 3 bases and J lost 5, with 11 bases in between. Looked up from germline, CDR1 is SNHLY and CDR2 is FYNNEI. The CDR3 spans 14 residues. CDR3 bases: TGTGCCAGCAGTGATGGGGTTGCGGAAAACATTCAGTACTTC. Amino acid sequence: CASSDGVAENIQYF.

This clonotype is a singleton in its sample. The CDR3 protein is CASSPTGNSYNEQFF. In nucleotides, the CDR3 is TGTGCCAGCAGTCCGACCGGGAACTCCTACAATGAGCAGTTCTTC. The V and J genes are TRBV6-5 and TRBJ2-1; perhaps TRBD2 as D (5 bases). The V gene's germline CDR1 is MNHEY and CDR2 SVGAGI. The CDR3 has 15 residues. Trimming took 5 bases from V and 0 from J, leaving 11 bases between them.

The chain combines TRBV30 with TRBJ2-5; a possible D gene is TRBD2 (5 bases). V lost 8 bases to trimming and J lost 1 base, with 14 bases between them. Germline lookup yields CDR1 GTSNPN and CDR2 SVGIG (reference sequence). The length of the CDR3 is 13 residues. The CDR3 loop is CAGEYYSQETQYF. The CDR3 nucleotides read TGTGCCGGGGAGTATTACAGCCAAGAGACCCAGTACTTC.

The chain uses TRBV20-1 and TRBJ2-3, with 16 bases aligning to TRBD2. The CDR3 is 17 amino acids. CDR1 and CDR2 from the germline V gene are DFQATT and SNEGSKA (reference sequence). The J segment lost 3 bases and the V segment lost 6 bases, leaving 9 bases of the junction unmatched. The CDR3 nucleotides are TGCAGTGCCATCGGGACTAGCGGGGGGGCCGGGACAGATACGCAGTATTTT. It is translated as CSAIGTSGGAGTDTQYF.

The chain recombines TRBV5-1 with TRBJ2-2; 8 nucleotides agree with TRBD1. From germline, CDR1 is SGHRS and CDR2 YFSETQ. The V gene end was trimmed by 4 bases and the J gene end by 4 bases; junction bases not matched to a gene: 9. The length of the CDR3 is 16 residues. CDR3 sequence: CASSGGTGSGTGELFF. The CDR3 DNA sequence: TGCGCCAGCAGCGGAGGGACAGGTTCCGGCACCGGGGAGCTGTTTTTT. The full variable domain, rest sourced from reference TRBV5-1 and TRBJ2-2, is KAGVTQTPRYLIKTRGQQVTLSCSPISGHRSVSWYQQTPGQGLQFLFEYFSETQRNKGNFPGRFSGRQFSNSRSEMNVSTLELGDSALYLCASSGGTGSGTGELFFGEGSRLTVL.

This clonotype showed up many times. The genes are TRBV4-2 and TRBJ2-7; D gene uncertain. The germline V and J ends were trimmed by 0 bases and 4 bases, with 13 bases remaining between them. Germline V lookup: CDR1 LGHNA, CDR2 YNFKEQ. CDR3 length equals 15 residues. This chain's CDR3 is CASSQDQVVIYEQYF. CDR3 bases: TGTGCCAGCAGCCAAGATCAAGTGGTAATTTACGAGCAGTACTTC.

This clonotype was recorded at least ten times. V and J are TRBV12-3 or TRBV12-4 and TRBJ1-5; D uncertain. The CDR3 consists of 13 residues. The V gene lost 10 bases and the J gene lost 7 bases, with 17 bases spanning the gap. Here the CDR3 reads CATARGPAQPQHF. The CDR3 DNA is TGTGCCACCGCTCGCGGACCAGCACAGCCCCAGCATTTT.

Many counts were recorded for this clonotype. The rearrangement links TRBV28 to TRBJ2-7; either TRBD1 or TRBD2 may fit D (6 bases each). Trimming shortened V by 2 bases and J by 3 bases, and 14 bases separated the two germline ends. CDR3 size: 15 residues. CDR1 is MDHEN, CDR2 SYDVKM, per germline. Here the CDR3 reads CASSLPGASFYEQYF. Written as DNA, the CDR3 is TGTGCCAGCAGTTTACCGGGGGCCTCATTCTACGAGCAGTACTTC.

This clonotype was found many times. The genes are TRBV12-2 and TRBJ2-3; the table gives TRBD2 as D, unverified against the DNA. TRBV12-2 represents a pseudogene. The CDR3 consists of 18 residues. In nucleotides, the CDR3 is TGTGCAAGTCGCTTAGAGTTGTTTAGCGGGGGGGGCACAGATACGCAGTATTTT. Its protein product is CASRLELFSGGGTDTQYF.